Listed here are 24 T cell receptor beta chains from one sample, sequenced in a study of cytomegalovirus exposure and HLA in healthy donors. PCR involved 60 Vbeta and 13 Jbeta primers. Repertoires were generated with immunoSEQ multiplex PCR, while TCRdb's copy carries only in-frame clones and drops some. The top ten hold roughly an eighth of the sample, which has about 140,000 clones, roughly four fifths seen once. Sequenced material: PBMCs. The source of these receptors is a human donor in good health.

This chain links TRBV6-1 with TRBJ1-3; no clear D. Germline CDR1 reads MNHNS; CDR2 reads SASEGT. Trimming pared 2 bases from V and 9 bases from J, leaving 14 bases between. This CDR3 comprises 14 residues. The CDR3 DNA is TGTGCCAGCAGTGAATCAAGTCCAGCGATCACCATATATTTT. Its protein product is CASSESSPAITIYF.

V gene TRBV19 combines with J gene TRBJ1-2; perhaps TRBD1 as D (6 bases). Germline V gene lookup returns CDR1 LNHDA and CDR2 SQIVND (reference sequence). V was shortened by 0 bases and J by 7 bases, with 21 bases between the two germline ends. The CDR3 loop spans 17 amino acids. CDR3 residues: CASSIDYRAGDLGGYTF. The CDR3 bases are TGTGCCAGTAGTATAGATTACAGGGCAGGAGACTTGGGTGGCTACACCTTC.

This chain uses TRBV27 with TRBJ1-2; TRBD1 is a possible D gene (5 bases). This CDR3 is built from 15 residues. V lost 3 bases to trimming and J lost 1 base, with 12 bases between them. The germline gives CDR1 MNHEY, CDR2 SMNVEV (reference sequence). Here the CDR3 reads CASSFGSGGNYGYTF. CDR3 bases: TGTGCCAGCAGTTTTGGGTCGGGGGGTAACTATGGCTACACCTTC.

The DNA for the CDR3 is TGTGCCAGCAGCGTAGATATTAGCGGGGGACATACGCAGTATTTT. Translation gives CASSVDISGGHTQYF. V and J are TRBV9 and TRBJ2-3; 9 bases align to TRBD2. CDR1 and CDR2 (germline): SGDLS, YYNGEE. The V gene end was trimmed by 0 bases and the J gene end by 7 bases; junction bases not matched to a gene: 6. The CDR3 runs to 15 residues.

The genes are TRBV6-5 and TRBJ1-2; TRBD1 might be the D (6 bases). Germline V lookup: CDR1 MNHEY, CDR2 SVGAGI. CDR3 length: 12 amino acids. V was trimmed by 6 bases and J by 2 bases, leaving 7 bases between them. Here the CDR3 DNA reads TGTGCCAGCAGGCAGGGGAACTATGGCTACACCTTC. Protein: CASRQGNYGYTF.

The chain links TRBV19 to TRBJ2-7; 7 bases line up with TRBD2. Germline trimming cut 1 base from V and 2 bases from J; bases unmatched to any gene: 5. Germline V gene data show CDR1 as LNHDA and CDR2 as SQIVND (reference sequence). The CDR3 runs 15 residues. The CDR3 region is CASSIAPSGTYEQYF. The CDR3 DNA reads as TGTGCCAGTAGTATAGCCCCTAGCGGCACCTACGAGCAGTACTTC.

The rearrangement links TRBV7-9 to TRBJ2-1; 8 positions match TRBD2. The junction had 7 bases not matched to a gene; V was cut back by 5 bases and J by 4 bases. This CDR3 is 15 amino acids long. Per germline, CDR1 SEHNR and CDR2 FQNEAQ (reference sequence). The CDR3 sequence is CASSPSLAGYNEQFF. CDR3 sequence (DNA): TGTGCCAGCAGCCCTAGCCTAGCGGGTTACAATGAGCAGTTCTTC.

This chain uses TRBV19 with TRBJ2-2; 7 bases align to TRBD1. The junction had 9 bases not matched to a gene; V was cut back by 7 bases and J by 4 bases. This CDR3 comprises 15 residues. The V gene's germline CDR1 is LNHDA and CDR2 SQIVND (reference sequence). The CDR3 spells CASKPTGSVTGELFF. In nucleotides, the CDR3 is TGTGCCAGTAAACCGACAGGGAGTGTCACCGGGGAGCTGTTTTTT.

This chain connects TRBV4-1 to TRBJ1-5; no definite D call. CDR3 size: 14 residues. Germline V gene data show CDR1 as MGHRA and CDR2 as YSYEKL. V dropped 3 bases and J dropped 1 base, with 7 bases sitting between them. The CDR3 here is CASSQIGSNQPQHF. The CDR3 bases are TGCGCCAGCAGCCAGATCGGGAGCAATCAGCCCCAGCATTTT.

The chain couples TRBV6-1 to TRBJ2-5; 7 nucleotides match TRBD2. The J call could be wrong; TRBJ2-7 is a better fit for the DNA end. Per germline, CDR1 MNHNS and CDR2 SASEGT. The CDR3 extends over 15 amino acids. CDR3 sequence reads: CASSEFLLAVLEQYF. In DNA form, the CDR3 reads TGTGCCAGCAGTGAATTCCTCCTAGCGGTTCTCGAGCAGTACTTC.

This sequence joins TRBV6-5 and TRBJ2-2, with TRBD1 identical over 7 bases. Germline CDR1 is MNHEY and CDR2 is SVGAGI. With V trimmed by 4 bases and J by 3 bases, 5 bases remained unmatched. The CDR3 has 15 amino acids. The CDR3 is CASSWTGTDTGELFF. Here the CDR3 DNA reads TGTGCCAGCAGTTGGACCGGGACAGACACCGGGGAGCTGTTTTTT.

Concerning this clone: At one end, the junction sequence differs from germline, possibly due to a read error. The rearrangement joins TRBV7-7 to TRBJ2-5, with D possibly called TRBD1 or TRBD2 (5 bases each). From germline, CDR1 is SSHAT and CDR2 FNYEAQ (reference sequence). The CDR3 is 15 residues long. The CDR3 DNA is TGTGCTAGCAGCTTAGCGTCGGACATCGTAGAGACCCAGTACTTC. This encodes CASSLASDIVETQYF.

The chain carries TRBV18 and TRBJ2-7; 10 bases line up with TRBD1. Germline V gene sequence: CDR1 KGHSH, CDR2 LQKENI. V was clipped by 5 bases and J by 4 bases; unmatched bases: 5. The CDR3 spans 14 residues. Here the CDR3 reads CASSTGTGVYEQYF. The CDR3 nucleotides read TGTGCCAGCTCAACCGGGACAGGGGTGTACGAGCAGTACTTC.

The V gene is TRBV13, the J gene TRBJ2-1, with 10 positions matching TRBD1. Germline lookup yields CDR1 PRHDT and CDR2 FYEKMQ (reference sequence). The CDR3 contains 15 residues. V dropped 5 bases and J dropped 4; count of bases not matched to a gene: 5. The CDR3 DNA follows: TGTGCCAGCAGCCCAGGACAGGGGGGATACAATGAGCAGTTCTTC. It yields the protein CASSPGQGGYNEQFF.

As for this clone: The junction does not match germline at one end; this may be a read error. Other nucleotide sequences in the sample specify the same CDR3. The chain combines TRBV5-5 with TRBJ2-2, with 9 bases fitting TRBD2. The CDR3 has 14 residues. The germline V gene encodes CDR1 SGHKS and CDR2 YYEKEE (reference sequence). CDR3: CAGKRGANTGELFF. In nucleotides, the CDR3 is TGTGCCGGCAAGCGGGGGGCGAACACCGGAGAGCTGTTTTTT.

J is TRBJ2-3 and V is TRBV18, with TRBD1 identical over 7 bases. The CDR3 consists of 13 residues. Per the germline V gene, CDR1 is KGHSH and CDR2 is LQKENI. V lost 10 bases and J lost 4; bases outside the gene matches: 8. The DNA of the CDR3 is TGTGCCACCTACGGTCAGGGGGCAGATACGCAGTATTTT. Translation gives CATYGQGADTQYF.

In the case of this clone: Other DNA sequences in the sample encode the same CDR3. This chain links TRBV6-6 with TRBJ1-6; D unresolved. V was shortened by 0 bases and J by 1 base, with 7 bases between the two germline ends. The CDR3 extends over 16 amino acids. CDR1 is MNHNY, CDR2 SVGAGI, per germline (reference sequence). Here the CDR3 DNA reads TGTGCCAGCAGTTACTCTGGCCAATCCTATAATTCACCCCTCCACTTT. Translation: CASSYSGQSYNSPLHF.

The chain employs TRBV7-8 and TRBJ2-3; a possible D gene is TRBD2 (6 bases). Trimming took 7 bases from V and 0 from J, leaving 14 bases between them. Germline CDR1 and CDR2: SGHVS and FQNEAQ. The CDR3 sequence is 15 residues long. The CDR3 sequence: CASIERVSSTDTQYF. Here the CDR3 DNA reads TGTGCCAGCATTGAGCGGGTCTCTAGCACAGATACGCAGTATTTT. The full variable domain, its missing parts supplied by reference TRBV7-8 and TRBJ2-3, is GAGVSQSPRYKVAKRGQDVALRCDPISGHVSLFWYQQALGQGPEFLTYFQNEAQLDKSGLPSDRFFAERPEGSVSTLKIQRTQQEDSAVYLCASIERVSSTDTQYFGPGTRLTVL.

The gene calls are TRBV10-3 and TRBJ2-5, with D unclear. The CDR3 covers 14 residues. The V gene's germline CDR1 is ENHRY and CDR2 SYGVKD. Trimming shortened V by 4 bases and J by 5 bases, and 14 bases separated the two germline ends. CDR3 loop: CAISADQRQETQYF. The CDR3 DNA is TGTGCCATCAGTGCAGACCAGCGTCAGGAGACCCAGTACTTC.

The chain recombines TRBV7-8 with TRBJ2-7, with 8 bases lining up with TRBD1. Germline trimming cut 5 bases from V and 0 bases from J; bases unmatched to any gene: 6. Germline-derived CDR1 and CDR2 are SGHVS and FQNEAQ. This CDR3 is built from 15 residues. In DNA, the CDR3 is TGTGCCAGCAGCCCTCTCACAGGGGGCTCCTACGAGCAGTACTTC. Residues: CASSPLTGGSYEQYF.

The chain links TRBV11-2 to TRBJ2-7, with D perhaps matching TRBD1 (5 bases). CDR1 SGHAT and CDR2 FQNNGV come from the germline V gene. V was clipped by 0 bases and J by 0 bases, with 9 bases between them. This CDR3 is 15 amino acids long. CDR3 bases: TGTGCCAGCAGCTTAGATGGGGCCAGCTCCTACGAGCAGTACTTC. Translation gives CASSLDGASSYEQYF.

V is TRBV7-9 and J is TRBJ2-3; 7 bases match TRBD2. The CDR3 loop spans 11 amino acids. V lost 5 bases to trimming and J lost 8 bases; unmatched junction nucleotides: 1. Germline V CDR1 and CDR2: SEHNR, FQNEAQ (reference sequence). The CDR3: CASSPGGTQYF. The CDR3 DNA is TGTGCCAGCAGCCCGGGGGGTACGCAGTATTTT. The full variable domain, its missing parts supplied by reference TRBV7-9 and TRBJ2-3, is DTGVSQNPRHKITKRGQNVTFRCDPISEHNRLYWYRQTLGQGPEFLTYFQNEAQLEKSRLLSDRFSAERPKGSFSTLEIQRTEQGDSAMYLCASSPGGTQYFGPGTRLTVL.

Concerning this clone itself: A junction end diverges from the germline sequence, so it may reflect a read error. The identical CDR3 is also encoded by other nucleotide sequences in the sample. The CDR3 DNA is TGTGCCAGCACCGGACAGGGCTCGTCTAACGAAAAACTGTTTTTT. Residues: CASTGQGSSNEKLFF. V usage is TRBV11-2 and J usage is TRBJ1-4; 8 nucleotides agree with TRBD1. CDR3 size: 15 residues. Germline values: CDR1 SGHAT, CDR2 FQNNGV.

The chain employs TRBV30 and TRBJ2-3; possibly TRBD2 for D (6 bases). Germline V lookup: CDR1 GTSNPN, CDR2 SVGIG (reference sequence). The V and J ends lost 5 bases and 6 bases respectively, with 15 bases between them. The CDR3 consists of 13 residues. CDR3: CAWQANRGDTQYF. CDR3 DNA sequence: TGTGCCTGGCAGGCCAATCGGGGGGATACGCAGTATTTT.